The rows below give T cell receptor beta chains drawn from one sample of a study of T-cell reconstitution after alpha-beta-depleted transplantation in children. TCRdb analysed the PCR reads with MiXCR anew, one entry per CDR3 protein. The table records approximately 400,000 distinct CDR3 sequences, roughly 15% of them present only once. The input for sequencing was PBMCs, mostly from graft donor cells, taken 360 days after TCRalphabeta/CD19-depleted stem cell transplant. The receptor source for this set is a boy under three years old who had a stem cell transplant for Wiskott-Aldrich syndrome, so the T cells may come from the graft donor. Each CDR3 is given with its conserved first and last residue. The D gene is left open where the match is weak. Rows give clone size only sometimes, using once, few, many, or a class for an expanded clone.

J gene	D gene	V gene	clone size	CDR3 protein	CDR3 DNA
TRBJ2-4	TRBD2	TRBV27	few	CASSNWTSGNIQYF	TGTGCCAGCAGTAACTGGACTAGCGGAAACATTCAGTACTTC
TRBJ2-2	TRBD1	TRBV11-2	.	CASSPYDRGRPGELFF	TGTGCCAGCAGCCCATACGACAGGGGGCGCCCCGGGGAGCTGTTTTTT
TRBJ1-2	TRBD1	TRBV7-9	.	CASRQEEGAIYGYTF	TGTGCCAGCAGACAGGAGGAGGGGGCAATCTATGGCTACACCTTC
TRBJ2-3	TRBD1	TRBV7-7	.	CASSSGQGKPDTQYF	TGTGCCAGCAGCTCGGGACAGGGAAAGCCAGATACGCAGTATTTT
TRBJ2-5	TRBD1	TRBV27	few	CASSTQGTGETQYF	TGTGCCAGCAGTACTCAAGGGACAGGGGAGACCCAGTACTTC
TRBJ2-3	.	TRBV5-1	few	CASLRTPNTDTQYF	TGCGCCAGCCTTAGGACTCCTAACACAGATACGCAGTATTTT
TRBJ2-7	TRBD1	TRBV20-1	few	CSARDPGQGVYEQYF	TGCAGTGCTAGAGACCCGGGACAGGGGGTTTACGAGCAGTACTTC
TRBJ2-7	.	TRBV24-1	few	CAPRTVPIQPYEQYF	TGTGCCCCCAGGACAGTCCCCATACAACCCTACGAGCAGTACTTC
TRBJ2-3	TRBD2	TRBV5-5	few	CASNPPWSGITDTQYF	TGTGCCAGCAACCCCCCATGGAGCGGGATAACAGATACGCAGTATTTT
TRBJ2-3	.	TRBV7-9	many	CASSRGPDTQYF	TGTGCCAGCAGCCGTGGACCAGATACGCAGTATTTT
TRBJ2-1	.	TRBV12-3/TRBV12-4	few	CASSSTGGRIEQFF	TGTGCCAGCAGCTCCACAGGTGGGCGCATTGAGCAGTTCTTC
TRBJ2-3	.	TRBV5-1	many	CASSFSRLWEDTQYF	TGCGCCAGCAGCTTTTCCCGATTGTGGGAAGATACGCAGTATTTT
TRBJ2-7	.	TRBV10-3	.	CAIKYLNSNYSYEQYF	TGTGCCATCAAGTATTTGAACAGTAACTATAGTTACGAGCAGTACTTC
TRBJ2-1	TRBD2	TRBV11-2	many	CASSSEPGRGDYNEQFF	TGTGCCAGCAGCTCTGAACCGGGACGGGGGGATTACAATGAGCAGTTCTTC
TRBJ2-7	.	TRBV7-2	few	CASSLTLYEQYF	TGTGCCAGCAGCTTAACCCTATACGAGCAGTACTTC
TRBJ2-3	.	TRBV6-2/TRBV6-3	many	CASSWGDTQYF	TGTGCCAGCAGTTGGGGAGATACGCAGTATTTT
TRBJ2-2	.	TRBV29-1	.	CSVEEGTGELFF	TGCAGCGTTGAGGAGGGAACCGGGGAGCTGTTTTTT
TRBJ2-7	TRBD2	TRBV18	.	CASSQTRGSSYEQYF	TGTGCCAGCTCCCAGACTCGCGGGAGCTCCTACGAGCAGTACTTC
TRBJ2-1	.	TRBV20-1	.	CSANRERNEQFF	TGCAGCGCCAACAGGGAGAGGAATGAGCAGTTCTTC
TRBJ2-7	.	TRBV4-2	.	CASSQALSWGTVGEQYF	TGTGCCAGCAGCCAAGCTTTGTCTTGGGGGACCGTGGGGGAGCAGTACTTC
TRBJ2-7	.	TRBV2	.	CASGEIPYEQYF	TGTGCCAGCGGGGAGATTCCCTACGAGCAGTACTTC
TRBJ2-1	TRBD2	TRBV3-1	few	CASSQGTSGRAPWAYNEQFF	TGTGCCAGCAGCCAAGGGACTAGCGGGAGGGCCCCATGGGCCTACAATGAGCAGTTCTTC
TRBJ2-1	TRBD2	TRBV9	few	CASSIRLAGGEQFF	TGTGCCAGCAGCATCCGACTAGCGGGCGGCGAGCAGTTCTTC
TRBJ2-4	TRBD1	TRBV12-3/TRBV12-4	.	CASILTGAGNIQYF	TGTGCCAGCATCTTGACAGGGGCAGGAAACATTCAGTACTTC
TRBJ2-1	.	TRBV10-3	.	CAIRDQSYNEQFF	TGTGCCATCAGGGACCAATCCTACAATGAGCAGTTCTTC
TRBJ2-3	.	TRBV12-3/TRBV12-4	.	CASRVGRAKGTDTQYF	TGTGCCAGCAGAGTCGGACGGGCCAAGGGCACAGATACGCAGTATTTT
TRBJ1-1	.	TRBV12-3/TRBV12-4	many	CASSLAENTEAFF	TGTGCCAGCAGCTTGGCGGAGAACACTGAAGCTTTCTTT
TRBJ2-1	TRBD2	TRBV6-1	many	CASSPTGTSTYNEQFF	TGTGCCAGCAGCCCGACCGGGACTAGCACCTACAATGAGCAGTTCTTC
TRBJ2-7	.	TRBV29-1	.	CSVVRVSEQYF	TGCAGCGTTGTCAGGGTTTCCGAGCAGTACTTC
TRBJ2-2	.	TRBV2	.	CASRALGLYTGELFF	TGTGCCAGCAGGGCCTTGGGACTGTACACCGGGGAGCTGTTTTTT
TRBJ2-3	.	TRBV20-1	few	CSASLRGQKSTDTQYF	TGCAGTGCTAGTTTACGGGGGCAGAAAAGCACAGATACGCAGTATTTT
TRBJ2-5	TRBD2	TRBV6-5	.	CASSLAGLLETQYF	TGTGCCAGCAGCTTAGCGGGGTTGTTGGAGACCCAGTACTTC
TRBJ2-7	TRBD1	TRBV20-1	.	CSATDRGYEQYF	TGCAGTGCTACCGACAGGGGGTACGAGCAGTACTTC
TRBJ1-5	.	TRBV10-3	few	CAIGDFNQPQHF	TGTGCCATCGGCGACTTCAATCAGCCCCAGCATTTT
TRBJ2-5	.	TRBV12-3/TRBV12-4	.	CASSLRQRAETQYF	TGTGCCAGCAGTTTACGGCAGAGGGCGGAGACCCAGTACTTC
TRBJ1-3	.	TRBV5-1	many	CASSLGTSSGNTIYF	TGCGCCAGCAGCTTGGGGACATCCTCTGGAAACACCATATATTTT
TRBJ2-3	TRBD1	TRBV14	.	CASSLRTGATDTQYF	TGTGCCAGCAGCCTCCGGACAGGGGCCACAGATACGCAGTATTTT
TRBJ2-3	.	TRBV6-5	few	CASSYSGQLPQYF	TGTGCCAGCAGTTACTCCGGACAGCTGCCGCAGTATTTT
TRBJ2-3	TRBD2	TRBV20-1	few	CSVPSGLAGVDTQYF	TGCAGTGTGCCATCAGGACTAGCGGGGGTGGATACGCAGTATTTT
TRBJ2-1	TRBD2	TRBV12-3/TRBV12-4	many	CASRRLAGVGGEQFF	TGTGCCAGCAGAAGACTAGCGGGGGTGGGCGGTGAGCAGTTCTTC
TRBJ2-1	TRBD2	TRBV11-1	.	CASSSSLAGGALGSYNEQFF	TGTGCCAGCAGCTCTTCCTTGGCGGGAGGGGCCCTCGGCTCCTACAATGAGCAGTTCTTC
TRBJ2-1	TRBD2	TRBV5-1	.	CASSILAATYNEQFF	TGCGCCAGCAGCATACTAGCGGCAACCTACAATGAGCAGTTCTTC
TRBJ2-3	TRBD2	TRBV7-9	few	CASSTRLAGPTDTQYF	TGTGCCAGCAGCACACGACTAGCGGGACCCACAGATACGCAGTATTTT
TRBJ2-5	.	TRBV5-1	few	CASSLVPTGTQYF	TGCGCCAGCAGCTTGGTACCTACCGGGACCCAGTACTTC
TRBJ2-1	.	TRBV12-3/TRBV12-4	.	CASSYRLPSSYNEQFF	TGTGCCAGCAGTTACAGGCTACCTAGCTCCTACAATGAGCAGTTCTTC
TRBJ2-3	.	TRBV19	few	CASSFWDTQYF	TGTGCCAGTAGCTTTTGGGATACGCAGTATTTT
TRBJ2-5	TRBD2	TRBV24-1	few	CATSDLQISSGSPQETQYF	TGTGCCACCAGTGATTTACAGATTTCGAGCGGGAGCCCCCAAGAGACCCAGTACTTC
TRBJ2-7	.	TRBV29-1	many	CSVPGGDEQYF	TGCAGCGTTCCCGGGGGAGACGAGCAGTACTTC
TRBJ1-1	.	TRBV28	few	CASSPRIYRPTFTPEAFF	TGTGCCAGCAGTCCGCGTATTTACCGCCCGACCTTTACGCCTGAAGCTTTCTTT
TRBJ2-5	TRBD2	TRBV29-1	.	CSSGRLAGWGGWQETQYF	TGCAGCTCTGGGCGACTAGCGGGATGGGGGGGATGGCAAGAGACCCAGTACTTC